Shown below are 10 T cell receptor beta chains from a single sample sequenced in a study of T-cell reconstitution after alpha-beta-depleted transplantation in children. Preparation of the TCRbeta library used unique molecular identifiers. TCRdb re-derived calls from the PCR reads in MiXCR, one entry per CDR3 protein. The profile shows 580,000 or so distinct CDR3 sequences, 20% to 25% of them singletons. This sample comprised PBMCs, mostly from graft donor cells, obtained 360 days after TCRalphabeta/CD19-depleted stem cell transplant. The receptors shown here come from a boy younger than two who had a stem cell transplant for acute myeloid leukemia, so the T cells may come from the graft donor.

The CDR3 here is CASFSGTSGGFSSYNEQFF. CDR3 in DNA: TGTGCCAGCTTCTCCGGGACTAGCGGGGGGTTTAGCTCCTACAATGAGCAGTTCTTC. The rearrangement joins TRBV2 to TRBJ2-1; 15 positions match TRBD2. This CDR3 contains 19 residues. Per germline, CDR1 SNHLY and CDR2 FYNNEI. Losses at the gene ends were 8 bases for V and 0 bases for J; bases not matched to a gene: 11.

This clonotype has at least ten counts. This rearrangement joins TRBV29-1 to TRBJ2-3; D unresolved. The CDR3 loop spans 14 amino acids. V was trimmed by 6 bases and J by 4 bases, leaving 17 bases between them. Per the germline V gene, CDR1 is SQVTM and CDR2 is ANQGSEA. In DNA form, the CDR3 reads TGCAGCGTCCCCGGGCAGGCTGGGGCAGATACGCAGTATTTT. This codes for CSVPGQAGADTQYF.

The chain has TRBV9 and TRBJ2-1, with 10 bases that match TRBD2. With 0 bases clipped from V and 4 bases from J, the junction kept 4 bases outside the gene matches. The CDR3 is 16 residues long. The germline CDR1 and CDR2 sequences are SGDLS and YYNGEE. The DNA for the CDR3 is TGTGCCAGCAGCGTAGTTAGCGGGGGGCATTACAATGAGCAGTTCTTC. It translates to CASSVVSGGHYNEQFF.

This clonotype was counted at least ten times. The chain is built from TRBV6-2 or TRBV6-3 and TRBJ1-5; D call uncertain. The CDR3 consists of 14 residues. Per the germline V gene, CDR1 is MNHEY and CDR2 is SVGEGT. Trimming stripped 2 bases from V and 2 bases from J, with 7 bases between. CDR3 coding DNA: TGTGCCAGCAGTTACATGACCGGCAATCAGCCCCAGCATTTT. It codes for CASSYMTGNQPQHF.

About this clonotype itself: One end of the junction is discordant with germline, which a read error may explain. This rearrangement joins TRBV7-2 to TRBJ2-7; 10 bases map to TRBD1. Germline values: CDR1 SGHTA, CDR2 FQGNSA. The CDR3 has 14 amino acids. The CDR3, as DNA: TGTGCCAGCAACTTAGGGACAGGGGCCTACGAGCAGTACTTC. Amino acid sequence: CASNLGTGAYEQYF.

The chain couples TRBV6-5 to TRBJ1-1; 9 nucleotides line up with TRBD1. Looked up from germline, CDR1 is MNHEY and CDR2 is SVGAGI. V lost 6 bases and J lost 1; bases outside the gene matches: 18. This CDR3 is built from 19 residues. The CDR3 region is CASRYSTGTGTFGNTEAFF. CDR3 DNA sequence: TGTGCCAGCAGGTACAGTACAGGGACAGGGACCTTTGGGAACACTGAAGCTTTCTTT.

The genes are TRBV6-1 and TRBJ2-1, with D tentatively TRBD2 (5 bases). Germline CDR1 MNHNS, CDR2 SASEGT. This CDR3 has 14 amino acids. V lost 4 bases to trimming and J lost 2 bases, with 9 bases between them. The CDR3 reads CASSVDGAYNEQFF. In DNA, the CDR3 is TGTGCCAGCAGTGTTGACGGGGCCTACAATGAGCAGTTCTTC.

The chain uses TRBV20-1 and TRBJ2-5; the D gene is possibly TRBD2 (6 bases). The V end lost 0 bases, the J end lost 5 bases, and 16 bases lay between the germline ends. CDR1 is DFQATT and CDR2 is SNEGSKA in the germline V gene (reference sequence). The CDR3 has 15 amino acids. The chain's CDR3 is CSARDDRGAGETQYF. The CDR3 DNA reads TGCAGTGCTAGAGACGATCGCGGGGCGGGGGAGACCCAGTACTTC.

This clonotype was detected only a few times. The chain carries TRBV4-1 and TRBJ1-6; tentatively, D is TRBD1 (5 bases). Germline CDR1 reads MGHRA; CDR2 reads YSYEKL. Between the trimmed V and J ends, which lost 2 bases and 6 bases, there was a span of 17 bases. The CDR3 extends over 17 amino acids. CDR3 DNA sequence: TGCGCCAGCAGCCAATCTATGAGGGCAGGGATTAATTCACCCCTCCACTTT. It yields the protein CASSQSMRAGINSPLHF.

The V call is TRBV20-1, the J call TRBJ2-2, with 8 bases fitting TRBD1. CDR3 length: 15 amino acids. CDR1 is DFQATT, CDR2 SNEGSKA, per germline (reference sequence). V was clipped by 3 bases and J by 4 bases; unmatched bases: 7. CDR3 nucleotides: TGCAGTGCTAGGGCACGGACAGGGTCCACCGGGGAGCTGTTTTTT. It is translated as CSARARTGSTGELFF.